The 12 T cell receptor beta chains below come from one sample, sequenced in a study of cytomegalovirus exposure and HLA in healthy donors. PCR amplification relied on 60 Vbeta primers (plus 13 Jbeta primers). Sequencing used immunoSEQ multiplex PCR; TCRdb keeps in-frame clones, though not all of them. The repertoire holds 140,000 to 150,000 clones, around a tenth seen once, with about 1.9% in the top ten. The sample was PBMCs. All receptors derive from a man aged 50 to 60 in good health and CMV-seronegative.

The chain uses TRBV21-1 and TRBJ2-5; TRBD2 is the table's D call, not checked against the DNA. TRBV21-1 corresponds to a pseudogene. The CDR3 consists of 18 residues. The CDR3 loop reads CASSKGSPGTSGQETQYF. CDR3 nucleotide sequence: TGTGCCAGCAGCAAAGGCTCGCCCGGGACTAGCGGCCAAGAGACCCAGTACTTC.

This clone turned up a few times. An end of the junction does not agree with germline; a read error may underlie this. The chain joins TRBV7-3 to TRBJ2-6, with 8 bases identical to TRBD2. The CDR3 extends over 15 amino acids. In germline, CDR1 is SGHTA, CDR2 FQGTGA. CDR3 protein: CASSLSPGGANVLAF. CDR3 bases: TGTGCCAGCAGCTTGAGCCCGGGGGGGGCCAACGTCCTGGCTTTC.

V is TRBV15 and J is TRBJ2-5; D gene uncertain. The germline V and J ends were trimmed by 0 bases and 4 bases, with 6 bases remaining between them. The CDR3 has 13 residues. Looked up from germline, CDR1 is LNHNV and CDR2 is YYDKDF (reference sequence). CDR3 sequence (DNA): TGTGCCACCAGCAGAGACCTAGGAGAGACCCAGTACTTC. Translation: CATSRDLGETQYF.

The chain recombines TRBV19 with TRBJ1-2; possibly TRBD1 for D (6 bases). With 5 bases removed from V and 0 bases from J, the gap between germline ends came to 10 bases. The germline V gene has CDR1 LNHDA and CDR2 SQIVND (reference sequence). The CDR3 consists of 14 residues. The CDR3 nucleotides read TGTGCCAGTAGTCGACAGGTAGCTAACTATGGCTACACCTTC. It specifies CASSRQVANYGYTF.

A few counts support this clone. This sample includes further DNA sequences coding for the same CDR3. The chain combines TRBV7-3 with TRBJ2-3, with TRBD1 as a possible D gene (5 bases). Germline values: CDR1 SGHTA, CDR2 FQGTGA. The V end lost 1 base, the J end lost 0 bases, and 5 bases lay between the germline ends. This CDR3 is 14 amino acids long. CDR3: CASSLRQSTDTQYF. The CDR3 DNA sequence: TGTGCCAGCAGCTTAAGACAGAGCACAGATACGCAGTATTTT.

The chain recombines TRBV7-3 with TRBJ2-5; D perhaps matches TRBD2 (6 bases). This CDR3 contains 13 residues. The V gene's germline CDR1 is SGHTA and CDR2 FQGTGA. V dropped 5 bases and J dropped 2 bases, with 9 bases sitting between them. The CDR3 coding sequence is TGTGCCAGCAGCCGGGACTCACAAGAGACCCAGTACTTC. This translates into CASSRDSQETQYF.

Only a few counts were recorded for this clone. The chain has TRBV7-2 and TRBJ2-7; 8 bases line up with TRBD2. The CDR3 loop spans 15 amino acids. The germline V gene has CDR1 SGHTA and CDR2 FQGNSA. V trimming: 4 bases; J trimming: 0 bases; junction bases outside the gene matches: 5. CDR3 in amino acids: CASSYLAGLSYEQYF. CDR3 bases: TGTGCCAGCAGCTACTTAGCGGGGCTCTCCTACGAGCAGTACTTC.

This clone was observed a few times. The chain recombines TRBV2 with TRBJ2-1; no firm D call. CDR1 is SNHLY, CDR2 FYNNEI, per germline. V shed 2 bases and J shed 4 bases, with 9 bases lying between them. The CDR3 has 14 residues. CDR3 in DNA: TGTGCCAGCAGTGAAATGTCGGAGTACAATGAGCAGTTCTTC. Translation: CASSEMSEYNEQFF.

The chain joins TRBV5-4 to TRBJ2-7, with 8 positions matching TRBD1. This CDR3 spans 16 amino acids. Trimming cost V 3 bases and J 5 bases; bases outside gene matches: 13. Germline V gives CDR1 SGHNT, CDR2 YYREEE (reference sequence). The CDR3 DNA is TGTGCCAGCAGCTCAGGGGGCCGCCGGGTCCCCAACGAGCAGTACTTC. Its translation: CASSSGGRRVPNEQYF.

The chain recombines TRBV28 with TRBJ2-7, with 7 nucleotides matching TRBD2. With 9 bases clipped from V and 0 bases from J, the junction kept 8 bases outside the gene matches. CDR3 size: 14 residues. Germline CDR1 and CDR2: MDHEN and SYDVKM. Written as DNA, the CDR3 is TGTGCCAGTGAGCGGGACGTGAACTCCTACGAGCAGTACTTC. Translation gives CASERDVNSYEQYF.

The V and J genes are TRBV14 and TRBJ1-1; 9 bases fit TRBD1. CDR1 and CDR2 from the germline V gene are SGHDN and FVKESK. Losses at the gene ends were 2 bases for V and 1 base for J; bases not matched to a gene: 8. The CDR3 is 17 amino acids. CDR3 sequence (DNA): TGTGCCAGCAGCCAACGACACAGGGGGCGTTGGAACACTGAAGCTTTCTTT. It is translated as CASSQRHRGRWNTEAFF.

This clone came up a few times. The chain uses TRBV30 and TRBJ2-5; TRBD2 aligns across 14 bases. The CDR3 loop spans 17 amino acids. Germline CDR1 and CDR2: GTSNPN and SVGIG (reference sequence). After removal of 4 bases from V and 0 bases from J, the junction contained 7 bases not matched to a gene. In nucleotides, the CDR3 is TGTGCCTGGAACACCGGGACTAGCGGGAGAAACCAAGAGACCCAGTACTTC. Protein: CAWNTGTSGRNQETQYF.